Included here is one T cell receptor beta chain sequence, with context. The antigen remains undetermined. This specimen comes from a study of T cell responses to AZD1222 COVID-19 vaccine. Study information: Second-dose timings of about 4 or about 12 weeks were pooled.

The method was immunoSEQ multiplex PCR; TCRdb's version includes in-frame clones alone and lacks a portion of them. The sample yields about 160,000 clones, roughly nine tenths seen once. Overall study results and limits: At baseline, just a handful of AZD1222 recipients tested seropositive. An increase in Spike-specific TCR breadth and depth was observed after two AZD1222 doses.

The V end was cut by 5 bases, the J end by 4 bases, with 8 bases between. The CDR3 is made up of 13 amino acids. Germline lookup yields CDR1 MNHEY and CDR2 SVGAGI. The sequencing used peripheral blood, collected on day 0 of AZD1222 vaccination. This clonotype originated in an adult in good health. The chain couples TRBV6-5 to TRBJ2-2; the D gene is possibly TRBD1 (6 bases). The CDR3 bases are TGTGCCAGCAGTCAGGACAGCACCGGGGAGCTGTTTTTT. It yields the protein CASSQDSTGELFF.